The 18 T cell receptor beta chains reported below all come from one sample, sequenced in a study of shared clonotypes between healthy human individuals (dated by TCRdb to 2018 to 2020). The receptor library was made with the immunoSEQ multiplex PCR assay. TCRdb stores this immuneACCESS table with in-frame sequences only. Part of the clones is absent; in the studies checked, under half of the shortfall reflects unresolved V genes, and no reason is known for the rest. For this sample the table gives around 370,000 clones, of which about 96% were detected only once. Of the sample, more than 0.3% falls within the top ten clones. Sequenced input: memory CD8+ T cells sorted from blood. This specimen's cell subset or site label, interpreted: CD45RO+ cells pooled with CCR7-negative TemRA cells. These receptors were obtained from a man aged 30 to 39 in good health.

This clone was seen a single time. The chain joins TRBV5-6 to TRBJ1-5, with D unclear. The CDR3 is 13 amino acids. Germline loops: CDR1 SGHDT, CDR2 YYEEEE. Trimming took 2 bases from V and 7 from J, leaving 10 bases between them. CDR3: CASSLRGYQPQHF. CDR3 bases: TGTGCCAGCAGCTTAAGAGGGTACCAGCCCCAGCATTTT. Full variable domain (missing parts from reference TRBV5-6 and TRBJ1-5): DAGVTQSPTHLIKTRGQQVTLRCSPKSGHDTVSWYQQALGQGPQFIFQYYEEEERQRGNFPDRFSGHQFPNYSSELNVNALLLGDSALYLCASSLRGYQPQHFGDGTRLSIL.

CDR3: CASSQELGTSAFTDTQYF. Written as DNA, the CDR3 is TGCGCCAGCAGCCAGGAACTAGGGACTAGCGCCTTCACAGATACGCAGTATTTT. The gene calls are TRBV4-1 and TRBJ2-3; 10 nucleotides align to TRBD2. In germline, CDR1 is MGHRA, CDR2 YSYEKL. This CDR3 contains 18 residues. J lost 2 bases, V lost 3 bases, and 11 bases had no gene match.

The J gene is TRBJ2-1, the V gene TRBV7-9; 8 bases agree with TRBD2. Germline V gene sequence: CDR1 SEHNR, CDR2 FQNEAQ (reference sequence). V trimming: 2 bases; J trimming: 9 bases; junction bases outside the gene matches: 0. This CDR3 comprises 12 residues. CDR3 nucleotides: TGTGCCAGCAGCTTAAGCGGGAGTGAGCAGTTCTTC. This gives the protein CASSLSGSEQFF. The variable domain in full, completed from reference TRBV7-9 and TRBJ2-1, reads DTGVSQNPRHKITKRGQNVTFRCDPISEHNRLYWYRQTLGQGPEFLTYFQNEAQLEKSRLLSDRFSAERPKGSFSTLEIQRTEQGDSAMYLCASSLSGSEQFFGPGTRLTVL.

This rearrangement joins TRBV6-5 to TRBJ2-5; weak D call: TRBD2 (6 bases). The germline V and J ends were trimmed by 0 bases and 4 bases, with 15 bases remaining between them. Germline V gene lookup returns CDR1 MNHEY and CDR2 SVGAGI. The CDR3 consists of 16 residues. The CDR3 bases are TGTGCCAGCAGTTACTCGGGCCAGGGCGGGACAGAGACCCAGTACTTC. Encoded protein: CASSYSGQGGTETQYF.

The CDR3 spells CASSFDNNEQFF. The CDR3, as DNA: TGCGCCAGCAGCTTTGACAACAATGAGCAGTTCTTC. The rearrangement links TRBV5-1 to TRBJ2-1; D remains ambiguous. Germline lookup yields CDR1 SGHRS and CDR2 YFSETQ. This CDR3 comprises 12 residues. Trimming pared 2 bases from V and 5 bases from J, leaving 5 bases between.

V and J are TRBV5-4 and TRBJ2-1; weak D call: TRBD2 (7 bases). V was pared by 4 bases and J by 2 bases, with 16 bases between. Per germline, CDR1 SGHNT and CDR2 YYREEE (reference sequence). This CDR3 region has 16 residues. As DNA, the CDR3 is TGTGCCAGCAGCCCCGAAGGGGGGGCACCCTACAATGAGCAGTTCTTC. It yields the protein CASSPEGGAPYNEQFF.

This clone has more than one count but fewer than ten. The CDR3 protein is CASSYFGSRTQETQYF. In nucleotides, the CDR3 is TGTGCCAGCAGTTACTTCGGTAGCAGAACCCAAGAGACCCAGTACTTC. The V call is TRBV6-5, the J call TRBJ2-5; no firm D call. The V end was cut by 1 base, the J end by 1 base, with 13 bases between. Germline V gene sequence: CDR1 MNHEY, CDR2 SVGAGI. This CDR3 region has 16 residues.

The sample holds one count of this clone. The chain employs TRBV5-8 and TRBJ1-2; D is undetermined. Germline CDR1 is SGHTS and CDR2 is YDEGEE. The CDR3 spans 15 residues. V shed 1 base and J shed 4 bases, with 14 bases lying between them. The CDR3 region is CASSLKGYSSYGYTF. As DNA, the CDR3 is TGTGCCAGCAGCTTGAAGGGTTACAGCAGCTATGGCTACACCTTC. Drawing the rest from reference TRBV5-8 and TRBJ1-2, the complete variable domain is EAGVTQSPTHLIKTRGQQATLRCSPISGHTSVYWYQQALGLGLQFLLWYDEGEERNRGNFPPRFSGRQFPNYSSELNVNALELEDSALYLCASSLKGYSSYGYTFGSGTRLTVV.

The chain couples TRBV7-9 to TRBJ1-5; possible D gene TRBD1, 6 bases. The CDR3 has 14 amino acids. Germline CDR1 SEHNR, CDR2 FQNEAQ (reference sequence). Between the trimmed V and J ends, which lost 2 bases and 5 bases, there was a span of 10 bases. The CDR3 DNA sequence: TGTGCCAGCAGCTTAACAGGGTCCCATCAGCCCCAGCATTTT. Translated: CASSLTGSHQPQHF.

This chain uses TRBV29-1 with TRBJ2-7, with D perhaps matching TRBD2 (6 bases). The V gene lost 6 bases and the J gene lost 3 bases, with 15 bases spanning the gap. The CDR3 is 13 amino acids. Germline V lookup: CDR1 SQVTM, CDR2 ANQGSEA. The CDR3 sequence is CSVTEGRIYEQYF. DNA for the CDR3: TGCAGCGTAACGGAGGGACGGATCTACGAGCAGTACTTC.

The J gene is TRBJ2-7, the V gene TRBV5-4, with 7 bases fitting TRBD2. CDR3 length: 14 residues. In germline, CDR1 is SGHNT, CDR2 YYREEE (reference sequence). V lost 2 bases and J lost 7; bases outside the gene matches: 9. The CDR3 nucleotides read TGTGCCAGCAGCTTAAGTCTAGCGGAGGGGGAGCAGTACTTC. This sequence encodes CASSLSLAEGEQYF.

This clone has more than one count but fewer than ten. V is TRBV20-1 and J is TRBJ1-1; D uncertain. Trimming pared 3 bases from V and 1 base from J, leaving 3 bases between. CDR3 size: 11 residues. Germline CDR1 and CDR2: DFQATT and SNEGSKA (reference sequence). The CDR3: CSARANTEAFF. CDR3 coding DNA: TGCAGTGCTAGGGCGAACACTGAAGCTTTCTTT.

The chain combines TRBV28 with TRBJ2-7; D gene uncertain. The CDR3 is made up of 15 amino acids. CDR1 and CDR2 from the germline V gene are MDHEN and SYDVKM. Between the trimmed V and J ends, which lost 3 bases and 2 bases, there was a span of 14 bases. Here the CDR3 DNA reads TGTGCCAGCAGTTTCCCACGTGGTCAGACCTACGAGCAGTACTTC. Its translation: CASSFPRGQTYEQYF. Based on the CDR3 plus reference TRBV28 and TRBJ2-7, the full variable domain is DVKVTQSSRYLVKRTGEKVFLECVQDMDHENMFWYRQDPGLGLRLIYFSYDVKMKEKGDIPEGYSVSREKKERFSLILESASTNQTSMYLCASSFPRGQTYEQYFGPGTRLTVT.

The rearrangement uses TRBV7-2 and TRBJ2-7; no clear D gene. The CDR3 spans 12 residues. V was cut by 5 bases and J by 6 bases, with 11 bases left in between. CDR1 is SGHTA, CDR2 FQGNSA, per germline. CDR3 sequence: CASSQSLREQYF. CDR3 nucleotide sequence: TGTGCCAGCAGCCAAAGTTTACGCGAGCAGTACTTC.

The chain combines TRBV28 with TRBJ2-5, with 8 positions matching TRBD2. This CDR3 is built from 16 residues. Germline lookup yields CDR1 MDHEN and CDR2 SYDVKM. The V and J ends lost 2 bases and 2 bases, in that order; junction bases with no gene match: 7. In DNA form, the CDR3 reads TGTGCCAGCAGTTTAATAGCGGGACCCCTACAAGAGACCCAGTACTTC. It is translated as CASSLIAGPLQETQYF.

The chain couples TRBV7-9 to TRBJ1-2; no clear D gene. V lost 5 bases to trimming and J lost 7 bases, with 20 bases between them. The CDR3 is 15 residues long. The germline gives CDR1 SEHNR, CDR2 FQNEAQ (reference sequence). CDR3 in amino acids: CASSPHNLTGVGYTF. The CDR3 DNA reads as TGTGCCAGCAGCCCACACAATTTAACCGGGGTTGGCTACACCTTC.

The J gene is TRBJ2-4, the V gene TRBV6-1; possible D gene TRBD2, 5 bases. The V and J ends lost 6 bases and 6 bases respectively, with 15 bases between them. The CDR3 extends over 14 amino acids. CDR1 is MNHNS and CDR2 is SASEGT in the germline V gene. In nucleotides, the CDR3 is TGTGCCAGCAGACGTGGAGGTCTAAGAAACATTCAGTACTTC. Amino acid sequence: CASRRGGLRNIQYF.

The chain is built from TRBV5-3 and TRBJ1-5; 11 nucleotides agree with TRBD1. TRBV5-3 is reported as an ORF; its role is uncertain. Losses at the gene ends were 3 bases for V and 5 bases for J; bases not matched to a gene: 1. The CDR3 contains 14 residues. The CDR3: CARSWTGGDQPQHF. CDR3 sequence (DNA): TGTGCCAGAAGCTGGACAGGGGGCGATCAGCCCCAGCATTTT.